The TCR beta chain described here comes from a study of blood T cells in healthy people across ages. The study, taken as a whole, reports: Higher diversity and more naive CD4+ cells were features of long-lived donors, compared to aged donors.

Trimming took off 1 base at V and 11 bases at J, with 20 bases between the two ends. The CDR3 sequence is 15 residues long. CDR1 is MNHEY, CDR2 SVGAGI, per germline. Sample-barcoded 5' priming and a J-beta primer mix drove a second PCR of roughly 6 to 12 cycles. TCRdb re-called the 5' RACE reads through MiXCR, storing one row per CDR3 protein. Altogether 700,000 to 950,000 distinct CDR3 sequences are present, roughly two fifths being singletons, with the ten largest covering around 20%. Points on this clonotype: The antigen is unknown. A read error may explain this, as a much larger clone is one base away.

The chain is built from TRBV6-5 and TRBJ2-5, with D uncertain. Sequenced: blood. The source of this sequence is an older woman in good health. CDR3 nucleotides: TGTGCCAGCAGTTACTTCTCGGGCGAACACAATGAGCAGTACTTC. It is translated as CASSYFSGEHNEQYF.